Sequencing of this T cell receptor (beta chain) was carried out in a study of preoperative IRX-2 immunotherapy in early breast cancer. Treatment indicated: preoperative locoregional IRX-2 cytokine immunotherapy. Preoperative locoregional IRX-2 cytokine immunotherapy was tested in the phase Ib source study. The germline V gene encodes CDR1 MNHGY and CDR2 SAAAGT. CDR3 length equals 15 residues. The ends were cut back, 5 bases at V and 0 bases at J, with 14 bases in the middle. Clones were sequenced by immunoSEQ multiplex PCR, and TCRdb holds only the in-frame ones, with some missing. The sample shows 95,000 to 100,000 clones, 86% of them seen only once.

The chain has TRBV6-8 and TRBJ2-7; TRBD1 might be the D (5 bases). Material: tumor tissue, obtained after IRX-2 immunotherapy. This receptor was identified in a human donor with breast cancer. CDR3 DNA: TGTGCCAGCAGTGTGAGACAGCCGATCTCCTACGAGCAGTACTTC. Protein sequence: CASSVRQPISYEQYF.